This TCR beta chain was identified during a study of blood T cell repertoires in COVID-19. Germline CDR1 and CDR2: MNHEY and SVGAGI. V was pared by 6 bases and J by 6 bases, with 6 bases of the junction left unmatched. The CDR3 runs to 14 residues. Grouping used clinical history reported by participants in a survey and questionnaire. This clone appeared once. The protocol was immunoSEQ multiplex PCR, while the TCRdb copy is restricted to in-frame clones and leaves out a portion. The table lists 200,000 to 250,000 clones, around 90% of them singletons. The TCR originated in a man aged 25 to 40 who had recovered from COVID-19. Sequencing used PBMCs or T cells enriched from blood (not recorded which). V gene TRBV6-5 combines with J gene TRBJ2-4; 9 nucleotides match TRBD1. The CDR3 sequence is CASRAGDRVNIQYF. CDR3 nucleotides: TGTGCCAGCAGAGCCGGGGACAGGGTAAACATTCAGTACTTC.